The sequence of this T cell receptor beta chain was determined in a study of T cell responses to AZD1222 COVID-19 vaccine. Trimming at V came to 7 bases and at J to 7 bases, leaving 12 bases not matched to a gene. Germline CDR1 reads MNHNY; CDR2 reads SVGAGI (reference sequence). CDR3 length: 15 amino acids. TCRdb keeps only in-frame clones here, not all; method: immunoSEQ multiplex PCR. The sample holds 140,000 to 150,000 clones, just over 90% seen once. Study-wide points: Repertoire sampling happened only post peak T cell response.

About this clone: Antigen: not known.

The receptor was isolated from an adult in good health. The J gene is TRBJ1-4, the V gene TRBV6-6, with 7 bases fitting TRBD1. The sequencing used peripheral blood, collected on day 0 of AZD1222 vaccination. In DNA form, the CDR3 reads TGTGCCAGCACCCAAAAGACAGGGTTCGGTGAAAAACTGTTTTTT. This codes for CASTQKTGFGEKLFF.